This record concerns one T cell receptor (beta chain) sequence. No antigen is known for it. Generated by immunoSEQ multiplex PCR, the TCRdb table keeps only in-frame clones and is missing some. The sample comprises 2 million to 2.5 million clones, roughly 90% of which are singletons, and more than 0.35% rests with the top ten. This sample was taken from a study of shared clonotypes between healthy human individuals. The study, taken as a whole, reports: Few donors restricted represented genetic and exposure-history diversity.

CDR3 length: 13 residues. The germline V gene has CDR1 ENHRY and CDR2 SYGVKD. V was clipped by 10 bases and J by 1 base, with 13 bases between them. The chain recombines TRBV10-3 with TRBJ1-1; a weak D match, TRBD1 (6 bases). The sequence was obtained from a man aged 18 to 29 in good health. Some clones in this sample may be carry-over from other donors' samples. The sample taken for sequencing was naive CD4+ T cells from PBMCs. As for subset: CD45RA+ positively selected. The CDR3 coding sequence is TGTGCCAGCAACAGGGTCTCGAACACTGAAGCTTTCTTT. This sequence encodes CASNRVSNTEAFF.